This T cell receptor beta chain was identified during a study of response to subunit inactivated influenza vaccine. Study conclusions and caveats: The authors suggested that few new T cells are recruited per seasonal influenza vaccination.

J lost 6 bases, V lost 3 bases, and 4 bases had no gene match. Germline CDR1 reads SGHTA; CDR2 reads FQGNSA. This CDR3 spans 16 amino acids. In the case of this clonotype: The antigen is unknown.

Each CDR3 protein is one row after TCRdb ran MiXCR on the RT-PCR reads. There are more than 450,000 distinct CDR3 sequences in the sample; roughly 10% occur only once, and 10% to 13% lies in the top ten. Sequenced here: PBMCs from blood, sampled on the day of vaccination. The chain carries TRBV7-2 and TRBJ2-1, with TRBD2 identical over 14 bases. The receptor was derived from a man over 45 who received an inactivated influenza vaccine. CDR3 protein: CASSFGLAGGSNEQFF. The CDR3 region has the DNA TGTGCCAGCAGCTTCGGACTAGCGGGAGGTTCCAATGAGCAGTTCTTC.